The 29 T cell receptor beta chains below were found in one sample sequenced in a study of early T cells in non-severe SARS-CoV-2 infection. TCRdb re-called the 5' RACE reads with MiXCR, one entry per CDR3 protein. This table has 25,000 to 30,000 distinct CDR3 sequences, roughly 4% appearing once. The sequencing sample was made of whole blood. The origin of the receptors is an adult who was a healthcare worker with PCR-confirmed SARS-CoV-2 infection or an uninfected control (not recorded which).

This clonotype was counted ten times or more. The V call is TRBV27, the J call TRBJ2-1; D possibly uses TRBD1 or TRBD2 (5 bases each). The germline CDR1 and CDR2 sequences are MNHEY and SMNVEV (reference sequence). The CDR3 runs 14 residues. Between the trimmed V and J ends, which lost 3 bases and 3 bases, there was a span of 9 bases. CDR3 bases: TGTGCCAGCAGTTTTATTGGGGGCTACAATGAGCAGTTCTTC. It translates to CASSFIGGYNEQFF.

At least ten counts were recorded for this clonotype. This chain's CDR3 is CATSASWNTEAFF. Written as DNA, the CDR3 is TGTGCCACCAGTGCCTCATGGAACACTGAAGCTTTCTTT. V and J are TRBV24-1 and TRBJ1-1; no definite D call. Germline CDR1 KGHDR, CDR2 SFDVKD. This CDR3 comprises 13 residues. Trimming pared 5 bases from V and 1 base from J, leaving 7 bases between.

At least ten counts were recorded for this clonotype. V and J are TRBV5-4 and TRBJ2-7, with D uncertain. Germline V lookup: CDR1 SGHNT, CDR2 YYREEE (reference sequence). V gave up 4 bases and J gave up 7 bases, with 12 bases separating them. This CDR3 is built from 12 residues. CDR3: CASSVPGGEQYF. In DNA form, the CDR3 reads TGTGCCAGCAGCGTCCCTGGTGGGGAGCAGTACTTC. Variable domain in full (rest from reference TRBV5-4 and TRBJ2-7): ETGVTQSPTHLIKTRGQQVTLRCSSQSGHNTVSWYQQALGQGPQFIFQYYREEENGRGNFPPRFSGLQFPNYSSELNVNALELDDSALYLCASSVPGGEQYFGPGTRLTVT.

This clonotype was detected a few times. The V call is TRBV30, the J call TRBJ2-7; D possibly corresponds to TRBD1 (6 bases). The germline V gene has CDR1 GTSNPN and CDR2 SVGIG (reference sequence). Trimming took off 2 bases at V and 5 bases at J, with 10 bases between the two ends. The CDR3 has 12 amino acids. The CDR3 protein is CAWSRQVNEQYF. CDR3 nucleotides: TGTGCCTGGAGTCGACAGGTAAACGAGCAGTACTTC.

This sequence joins TRBV4-2 and TRBJ2-7; 8 bases line up with TRBD1. The CDR3 is made up of 16 amino acids. Germline CDR1 reads LGHNA; CDR2 reads YNFKEQ. Trimming at V came to 0 bases and at J to 5 bases, leaving 9 bases not matched to a gene. This chain's CDR3 is CASSQDPTGEHHEQYF. In nucleotides, the CDR3 is TGTGCCAGCAGCCAAGACCCGACAGGGGAACACCACGAGCAGTACTTC.

This clonotype was picked up many times. The rearrangement links TRBV12-3 or TRBV12-4 to TRBJ2-1; D is unclear. This CDR3 spans 15 amino acids. Between the trimmed V and J ends, which lost 7 bases and 1 base, there was a span of 14 bases. The DNA of the CDR3 is TGTGCCAGCACCCCGCGTCCGGATTCCTACAATGAGCAGTTCTTC. Amino acids: CASTPRPDSYNEQFF.

The chain couples TRBV7-3 to TRBJ2-3; TRBD2 matches 7 bases. The V and J ends lost 4 bases and 4 bases, in that order; junction bases with no gene match: 8. CDR3 size: 15 residues. Germline CDR1 SGHTA, CDR2 FQGTGA. For the CDR3, the DNA is TGTGCCAGCAGCTCTACTAGCGTTGGGTCAGATACGCAGTATTTT. This sequence encodes CASSSTSVGSDTQYF. The whole variable domain, filled in from reference TRBV7-3 and TRBJ2-3, reads GAGVSQTPSNKVTEKGKYVELRCDPISGHTALYWYRQSLGQGPEFLIYFQGTGAADDSGLPNDRFFAVRPEGSVSTLKIQRTERGDSAVYLCASSSTSVGSDTQYFGPGTRLTVL.

This clonotype was seen repeatedly, ten times or more. The chain has TRBV5-1 and TRBJ2-7, with TRBD2 matching 8 bases. CDR1 SGHRS and CDR2 YFSETQ come from the germline V gene. The CDR3 is 18 amino acids. Losses at the gene ends were 0 bases for V and 5 bases for J; bases not matched to a gene: 16. Here the CDR3 DNA reads TGCGCCAGCAGCTTGGGGATACGGGGGAGCGGGAGTAGCCACGAGCAGTACTTC. It translates to CASSLGIRGSGSSHEQYF.

This clonotype was counted a few times. The chain is built from TRBV6-2 or TRBV6-3 and TRBJ1-1, with a weak D call TRBD1 (6 bases). The germline gives CDR1 MNHEY, CDR2 SVGEGT. V was cut by 3 bases and J by 3 bases, with 17 bases left in between. This CDR3 contains 16 residues. The CDR3 sequence is CASSYHGGSRDTEAFF. The CDR3 DNA sequence: TGTGCCAGCAGTTATCACGGGGGCTCACGGGACACTGAAGCTTTCTTT.

The CDR3 DNA is TGTGCCATCAAGCCGTCGGGGAGGCAGAATAATTCACCCCTCCACTTT. This codes for CAIKPSGRQNNSPLHF. The gene calls are TRBV7-9 and TRBJ1-6; D remains unclear. Trimming took off 10 bases at V and 5 bases at J, with 21 bases between the two ends. Germline V gives CDR1 SEHNR, CDR2 FQNEAQ (reference sequence). The CDR3 is made up of 16 amino acids.

This clonotype was seen many times. V gene TRBV20-1 combines with J gene TRBJ2-2, with D perhaps TRBD2 (5 bases). Germline assignment: CDR1 DFQATT and CDR2 SNEGSKA (reference sequence). CDR3 length: 14 amino acids. V was clipped by 1 base and J by 5 bases, with 11 bases between them. CDR3 loop: CSARASGRTGELFF. The CDR3 DNA reads as TGCAGTGCTAGAGCTTCGGGGAGAACCGGGGAGCTGTTTTTT.

In its sample, this clonotype was seen a few times. The chain recombines TRBV19 with TRBJ2-4; D unclear. The CDR3 is made up of 13 amino acids. CDR1 is LNHDA, CDR2 SQIVND, per germline (reference sequence). Trimming removed 7 bases at V and 3 bases at J, with 10 bases between. CDR3 DNA sequence: TGTGCCAGTAAGATCCCCGGCAAAAACATTCAGTACTTC. This translates into CASKIPGKNIQYF.

In its sample, this clonotype was seen many times. The genes are TRBV20-1 and TRBJ2-7; 9 nucleotides agree with TRBD1. The CDR3 is 15 amino acids. Germline assignment: CDR1 DFQATT and CDR2 SNEGSKA (reference sequence). The V gene end was trimmed by 6 bases and the J gene end by 2 bases; junction bases not matched to a gene: 11. CDR3 in DNA: TGCAGTGCAAAGGACCGGGACAGGGCTACCTACGAGCAGTACTTC. Protein product: CSAKDRDRATYEQYF.

This clonotype has at least ten counts. The V and J genes are TRBV2 and TRBJ2-7, with TRBD1 matching over 9 bases. This CDR3 is built from 15 residues. The V gene's germline CDR1 is SNHLY and CDR2 FYNNEI. The trim removed 8 bases at V and 0 bases at J, leaving 8 bases unmatched. The CDR3 spells CASGPGTGSSYEQYF. The DNA for the CDR3 is TGTGCCAGCGGCCCCGGGACAGGGAGCTCCTACGAGCAGTACTTC.

By share, this clonotype ranks as medium-sized. This sequence joins TRBV5-5 and TRBJ2-7; D could derive from TRBD1 or TRBD2 (6 bases each). Trimming pared 4 bases from V and 5 bases from J, leaving 16 bases between. Germline V gives CDR1 SGHKS, CDR2 YYEKEE (reference sequence). The CDR3 is made up of 14 amino acids. For the CDR3, the DNA is TGTGCCAGCAGCCCCCTGGGGGGCCGGGACGAGCAGTACTTC. Amino acid sequence: CASSPLGGRDEQYF.

This clonotype was picked up many times. This chain links TRBV4-3 with TRBJ2-3, with D hard to call. This CDR3 region has 14 residues. CDR1 and CDR2 from the germline V gene are LGHNA and YSLEER. The V gene lost 3 bases and the J gene lost 6 bases, with 13 bases spanning the gap. The DNA for the CDR3 is TGCGCCAGCAGCCAGGGCCGTTTTTCCGATACGCAGTATTTT. Its translation: CASSQGRFSDTQYF.

This clonotype was seen many times. The chain recombines TRBV24-1 with TRBJ2-1; D is unclear. Germline CDR1 KGHDR, CDR2 SFDVKD. The V end was cut by 9 bases, the J end by 7 bases, with 9 bases between. The CDR3 spans 11 residues. CDR3 in amino acids: CATRLSNEQFF. CDR3 in DNA: TGTGCCACCCGGTTGAGTAATGAGCAGTTCTTC.

Ten or more counts support this clonotype. The rearrangement joins TRBV19 to TRBJ2-3; perhaps TRBD1 as D (5 bases). The CDR3 is 13 residues long. V dropped 7 bases and J dropped 3 bases, with 11 bases sitting between them. Germline assignment: CDR1 LNHDA and CDR2 SQIVND (reference sequence). CDR3 region: CASTFRGTDTQYF. The CDR3 DNA sequence: TGTGCCAGTACATTTAGGGGTACAGATACGCAGTATTTT.

This clonotype appeared many times. The chain links TRBV5-4 to TRBJ2-1; 7 nucleotides align to TRBD2. Germline CDR1 reads SGHNT; CDR2 reads YYREEE (reference sequence). The V and J ends lost 4 bases and 9 bases, in that order; junction bases with no gene match: 4. This CDR3 spans 12 amino acids. The CDR3 protein is CASSLRGTEQFF. CDR3 nucleotide sequence: TGTGCCAGCAGCCTGCGGGGGACTGAGCAGTTCTTC.

By its share, this clonotype is medium-sized. This chain links TRBV6-2 or TRBV6-3 with TRBJ2-5; D is uncertain. Germline assignment: CDR1 MNHEY and CDR2 SVGEGT. The CDR3 has 14 amino acids. Trimming left V 1 base short and J 1 base short, with 7 bases between. The CDR3 DNA reads TGTGCCAGCAGTTACTGGCCCGCCCAAGAGACCCAGTACTTC. It is translated as CASSYWPAQETQYF.

At least ten counts were recorded for this clonotype. The CDR3 coding sequence is TGTGCCAGCAGTGAAACTAAAGGGTTAGAGACCCAGTACTTC. Amino acid sequence: CASSETKGLETQYF. The genes are TRBV25-1 and TRBJ2-5; no firm D call. Deletions cut 2 bases from V and 4 bases from J, with 11 bases between. The CDR3 is 14 residues long. Germline lookup yields CDR1 MGHDK and CDR2 SYGVNS.

This clonotype was seen a few times. The chain recombines TRBV5-1 with TRBJ1-6, with D perhaps TRBD1 (6 bases). Germline V lookup: CDR1 SGHRS, CDR2 YFSETQ. This CDR3 region has 15 residues. V lost 4 bases and J 5 bases, leaving 13 bases between the germline ends. The CDR3 is CASSRGAADNSPLHF. The DNA for the CDR3 is TGCGCCAGCAGCCGGGGGGCAGCGGATAATTCACCCCTCCACTTT.

This clonotype was seen at least ten times. V and J are TRBV24-1 and TRBJ2-2, with D tentatively TRBD1 (6 bases). V shed 5 bases and J shed 2 bases, with 17 bases lying between them. Per the germline V gene, CDR1 is KGHDR and CDR2 is SFDVKD. There are 17 residues in the CDR3. The CDR3 here is CATSGERRDKNTGELFF. The CDR3 DNA sequence: TGTGCCACCAGTGGAGAGAGAAGGGACAAAAACACCGGGGAGCTGTTTTTT.

This clonotype was detected ten times or more. The chain joins TRBV5-1 to TRBJ2-7; 10 bases agree with TRBD2. CDR3 size: 15 residues. V shed 2 bases, J shed 1 base, and the junction held 3 bases outside the gene matches. Germline CDR1 is SGHRS and CDR2 is YFSETQ. DNA of the CDR3: TGCGCCAGCAGCTTCGGACTAGCGGCGTCCTACGAGCAGTACTTC. It encodes CASSFGLAASYEQYF.

As regards this clonotype: A much larger clone lies a single base off, so this may be a read error. The rearrangement joins TRBV5-1 to TRBJ2-3; tentative D call: TRBD2 (6 bases). Trimming removed 4 bases at V and 6 bases at J, with 21 bases between. CDR3 size: 16 residues. In germline, CDR1 is SGHRS, CDR2 YFSETQ. CDR3 loop: CASSPPEVGGLDTQYF. In DNA, the CDR3 is TGCGCCAGCAGCCCCCCAGAAGTGGGAGGTTTGGATACGCAGTATTTT.

This clonotype has at least ten counts. The chain couples TRBV6-5 to TRBJ2-1; either TRBD1 or TRBD2 may fit D (6 bases each). Germline values: CDR1 MNHEY, CDR2 SVGAGI. The CDR3 consists of 14 residues. The V gene lost 5 bases and the J gene lost 4 bases, with 12 bases spanning the gap. CDR3 amino acids: CASSPRGVYNEQFF. The CDR3, as DNA: TGTGCCAGCAGTCCTAGGGGGGTTTACAATGAGCAGTTCTTC.

This clonotype was counted at least ten times. This chain connects TRBV12-3 or TRBV12-4 to TRBJ2-2; TRBD2 matches 8 bases. V trimming: 6 bases; J trimming: 1 base; junction bases outside the gene matches: 1. This CDR3 is 14 amino acids long. This CDR3 reads CASSSGGNTGELFF. In DNA, the CDR3 is TGTGCCAGCAGCAGCGGGGGGAACACCGGGGAGCTGTTTTTT.

This clonotype occurred many times. The J gene is TRBJ2-1, the V gene TRBV6-1; D perhaps matches TRBD2 (6 bases). V shed 4 bases and J shed 4 bases, with 14 bases lying between them. The length of the CDR3 is 15 residues. Germline CDR1 reads MNHNS; CDR2 reads SASEGT. The CDR3 DNA is TGTGCCAGCAGTGTCCACATTAGCGGATACAATGAGCAGTTCTTC. This sequence encodes CASSVHISGYNEQFF.

This clonotype has at least ten counts. The chain uses TRBV29-1 and TRBJ2-7, with 8 bases matching TRBD2. The CDR3 covers 14 residues. The V segment lost 8 bases and the J segment 2 bases; nucleotides outside the gene matches: 11. The germline CDR1 and CDR2 sequences are SQVTM and ANQGSEA. The CDR3 DNA sequence: TGCAGCTTTGTAGGTAGCGGGACGGCCTACGAGCAGTACTTC. This translates into CSFVGSGTAYEQYF.